The T cell receptor (beta chain) described here comes from a study of shared clonotypes between healthy human individuals. Study-wide context: CD4 naive cells filled three plates per donor, CD4 memory three, CD8 naive two and CD8 memory one. Study results and caveats: Researchers sampled only blood; tissue repertoires likely differ. All-four-donor shared clonotypes had higher generation probabilities than non-shared clonotypes did.

As regards this clone: Its target is unknown.

Memory CD4+ cells were the fraction left after CD45RA+ naive selection. The CDR3 is made up of 13 amino acids. V lost 6 bases and J lost 4, with 13 bases in between. Germline V gene data show CDR1 as LNHNV and CDR2 as YYDKDF (reference sequence). This table comes from immunoSEQ multiplex PCR, and its TCRdb copy is limited to in-frame clones, with some not included. The data contain roughly 2,300,000 clones, 92% of them singletons. What was sequenced was naive CD4+ T cells from PBMCs. Described subset: CD45RA+ positively selected. The receptor's source is a young man in good health. Some clones in this sample may be carry-over from other donors' samples. This chain joins TRBV15 and TRBJ2-7; either TRBD1 or TRBD2 may fit D (5 bases each). CDR3: CATRPGSIYEQYF. CDR3 coding DNA: TGTGCCACCAGACCAGGGAGCATATACGAGCAGTACTTC.